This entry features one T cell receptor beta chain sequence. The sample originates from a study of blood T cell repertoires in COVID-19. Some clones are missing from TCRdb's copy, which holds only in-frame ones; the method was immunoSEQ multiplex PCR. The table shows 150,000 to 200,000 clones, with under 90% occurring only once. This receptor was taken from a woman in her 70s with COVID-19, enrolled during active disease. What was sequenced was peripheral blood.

This CDR3 reads CASSARPVAGDSQETQYF. The DNA for the CDR3 is TGTGCCAGCAGCGCGCGCCCGGTAGCGGGGGATAGTCAAGAGACCCAGTACTTC. The V call is TRBV7-6, the J call TRBJ2-5; 9 bases line up with TRBD2. Germline V CDR1 and CDR2: SGHVS, FNYEAQ. Trimming removed 5 bases from V and 2 bases from J; junction bases left unmatched: 15. CDR3 length: 18 amino acids.